This TCR beta chain emerged from a study of shared clonotypes between healthy human individuals. Naive CD8 isolation took CD45RO-negative cells positively selected for CCR7 and excluded terminally differentiated effector memory CD45RA+ cells. Deep was the level at which the assay was run. The repertoire was sequenced with immunoSEQ multiplex PCR; TCRdb's copy has only in-frame clones and lacks some. The sample has approximately 2,000,000 clones; 93% are singletons. The CDR3 is made up of 13 amino acids. V lost 5 bases and J 8 bases, leaving 13 bases between the germline ends. CDR1 SEHNR and CDR2 FQNEAQ come from the germline V gene (reference sequence).

V gene TRBV7-9 combines with J gene TRBJ2-1; D is uncertain. The material sequenced was naive CD8+ T cells from PBMCs. This TCR was recovered from a man aged 18 to 29 in good health. Some clones in this sample may be carry-over from other donors' samples. The CDR3: CASSKVWRDEQFF. DNA of the CDR3: TGTGCCAGCAGCAAAGTCTGGCGCGATGAGCAGTTCTTC.